One and the same sample provided the 25 T cell receptor beta chains below, sequenced in a study of blood T cell repertoires in COVID-19. TCRdb's table, derived via immunoSEQ multiplex PCR, lists solely in-frame clones and lacks some. The sample holds about 110,000 clones, about 84% seen once. Sequencing used peripheral blood. The source of these receptors is a woman aged 55-69 years with acute or convalescent COVID-19.

This chain joins TRBV2 and TRBJ2-5; D might be TRBD1 (6 bases). Trimming left V 2 bases short and J 4 bases short, with 17 bases between. The CDR3 covers 16 residues. The germline CDR1 and CDR2 sequences are SNHLY and FYNNEI. The CDR3 loop reads CASSELQLGAGETQYF. CDR3 DNA: TGTGCCAGCAGTGAACTTCAACTGGGGGCCGGAGAGACCCAGTACTTC.

V gene TRBV2 combines with J gene TRBJ1-1; D is unresolved. Germline assignment: CDR1 SNHLY and CDR2 FYNNEI. The CDR3 is 14 residues long. Deletions cut 4 bases from V and 5 bases from J, with 14 bases between. Here the CDR3 DNA reads TGTGCCAGCAGTGTTCTTATGTCCCCGACTGAAGCTTTCTTT. It translates to CASSVLMSPTEAFF.

The chain is built from TRBV28 and TRBJ1-2, with 9 bases aligning to TRBD1. V was pared by 5 bases and J by 2 bases, with 6 bases of the junction left unmatched. Germline CDR1 reads MDHEN; CDR2 reads SYDVKM. The CDR3 has 15 amino acids. Here the CDR3 DNA reads TGTGCCAGCAGTGACCTCGGGACAGGGAACTATGGCTACACCTTC. This translates into CASSDLGTGNYGYTF.

In this sample, this clone turned up once. V usage is TRBV3-1 (or the pseudogene TRBV3-2) and J usage is TRBJ1-1; D is unclear. This CDR3 comprises 13 residues. The germline V gene encodes CDR1 LGHDT and CDR2 YNNKEL (reference sequence). Trimming shortened V by 5 bases and J by 0 bases, and 7 bases separated the two germline ends. The CDR3 bases are TGTGCCAGCAGCTTAACAGTGAACACTGAAGCTTTCTTT. Amino acid sequence: CASSLTVNTEAFF.

This clone showed up just a few times. This sequence joins TRBV19 and TRBJ1-2; 7 positions agree with TRBD1. Per germline, CDR1 LNHDA and CDR2 SQIVND (reference sequence). The V segment lost 8 bases and the J segment 1 base; nucleotides outside the gene matches: 4. This CDR3 contains 13 residues. CDR3 loop: CASSDRFNYGYTF. DNA for the CDR3: TGTGCCAGTTCGGACAGGTTTAACTATGGCTACACCTTC.

This clone was counted once. This chain joins TRBV12-3 or TRBV12-4 and TRBJ1-4, with 7 bases lining up with TRBD1. The CDR3 consists of 13 residues. The junction had 6 bases not matched to a gene; V was cut back by 7 bases and J by 7 bases. CDR3 sequence: CASKRDSGEKLFF. The CDR3 bases are TGTGCCAGCAAGAGGGACAGTGGTGAAAAACTGTTTTTT.

The genes are TRBV28 and TRBJ1-1, with D possibly TRBD1 on 5 matching bases. This CDR3 region has 15 residues. Trimming took off 7 bases at V and 0 bases at J, with 15 bases between the two ends. The germline CDR1 and CDR2 sequences are MDHEN and SYDVKM. CDR3 amino acids: CASTLGGGMNTEAFF. The CDR3 region has the DNA TGTGCCAGCACCCTCGGGGGGGGGATGAACACTGAAGCTTTCTTT.

The chain couples TRBV10-3 to TRBJ2-3, with 13 bases identical to TRBD2. The germline CDR1 and CDR2 sequences are ENHRY and SYGVKD. This CDR3 contains 15 residues. V gave up 5 bases and J gave up 6 bases; unmatched junction bases: 5. The CDR3 loop reads CAISRMTSGRDTQYF. In DNA form, the CDR3 reads TGTGCCATCAGTCGCATGACTAGCGGGAGGGATACGCAGTATTTT.

The DNA for the CDR3 is TGTGCCAGCAGAGACCAGGGGGATCAGCCCCAGCATTTT. Protein: CASRDQGDQPQHF. The V gene is TRBV2, the J gene TRBJ1-5; TRBD1 agrees at 7 bases. This CDR3 region has 13 residues. Germline V gives CDR1 SNHLY, CDR2 FYNNEI. The V gene end was trimmed by 6 bases and the J gene end by 5 bases; junction bases not matched to a gene: 4.

This rearrangement joins TRBV28 to TRBJ2-5, with 9 bases that match TRBD1. The germline CDR1 and CDR2 sequences are MDHEN and SYDVKM. This CDR3 region has 16 residues. V shed 6 bases and J 5 bases; nucleotides not matched to a gene: 13. For the CDR3, the DNA is TGTGCCAGCAGCCGCAGACCTACAGGGGGCGGGGAGACCCAGTACTTC. This gives the protein CASSRRPTGGGETQYF.

The chain couples TRBV2 to TRBJ2-1; 9 bases align to TRBD2. Looked up from germline, CDR1 is SNHLY and CDR2 is FYNNEI. CDR3 length equals 15 residues. Unmatched junction bases numbered 1, after V lost 2 bases and J lost 2 bases. CDR3 amino acids: CASSELAGAYNEQFF. For the CDR3, the DNA is TGTGCCAGCAGTGAATTAGCGGGGGCCTACAATGAGCAGTTCTTC.

This chain connects TRBV18 to TRBJ2-1; D call uncertain. V was trimmed by 3 bases and J by 8 bases, leaving 11 bases between them. The CDR3 runs 13 residues. The germline gives CDR1 KGHSH, CDR2 LQKENI. The CDR3 nucleotides read TGTGCCAGCTCACCCGGCCAGGCCTATGAGCAGTTCTTC. Translated, it gives CASSPGQAYEQFF. Using reference TRBV18 and TRBJ2-1 for the parts outside the CDR3, the full variable domain is NAGVMQNPRHLVRRRGQEARLRCSPMKGHSHVYWYRQLPEEGLKFMVYLQKENIIDESGMPKERFSAEFPKEGPSILRIQQVVRGDSAAYFCASSPGQAYEQFFGPGTRLTVL.

The V gene is TRBV7-9, the J gene TRBJ1-4, with TRBD1 matching over 7 bases. The J segment lost 5 bases and the V segment lost 5 bases, leaving 5 bases of the junction unmatched. Germline V gives CDR1 SEHNR, CDR2 FQNEAQ (reference sequence). The CDR3 contains 14 residues. The CDR3 spells CASSVGTDNEKLFF. The CDR3, as DNA: TGTGCCAGCAGCGTCGGGACAGACAATGAAAAACTGTTTTTT.

This clone turned up a few times. The V gene is TRBV19, the J gene TRBJ1-2, with 8 bases matching TRBD1. Losses at the gene ends were 3 bases for V and 7 bases for J; bases not matched to a gene: 7. The germline V gene encodes CDR1 LNHDA and CDR2 SQIVND (reference sequence). This CDR3 is 14 amino acids long. This CDR3 is CASSMRQGTSGYTF. In DNA, the CDR3 is TGTGCCAGTAGTATGCGACAGGGGACGAGTGGCTACACCTTC.

The chain couples TRBV11-2 to TRBJ2-7; 7 bases align to TRBD1. J gave up 9 bases and V 2 bases, and 4 bases lay outside the gene matches. Germline V lookup: CDR1 SGHAT, CDR2 FQNNGV. The CDR3 covers 12 residues. For the CDR3, the DNA is TGTGCCAGCAGCTTATTCCGGGACAGGCAGTACTTC. It is translated as CASSLFRDRQYF. The variable domain in full, with the rest retrieved from reference TRBV11-2 and TRBJ2-7, is EAGVAQSPRYKIIEKRQSVAFWCNPISGHATLYWYQQILGQGPKLLIQFQNNGVVDDSQLPKDRFSAERLKGVDSTLKIQPAKLEDSAVYLCASSLFRDRQYFGPGTRLTVT.

This clone was seen once. The chain has TRBV10-3 and TRBJ2-3; D is possibly TRBD1 (6 bases). Germline-derived CDR1 and CDR2 are ENHRY and SYGVKD. Trimming pared 4 bases from V and 5 bases from J, leaving 7 bases between. The CDR3 runs 12 residues. The CDR3 region is CAISARGDTQYF. The CDR3 bases are TGTGCCATCAGTGCCAGGGGAGATACGCAGTATTTT.

The chain joins TRBV7-2 to TRBJ2-3; perhaps TRBD2 as D (5 bases). V was shortened by 4 bases and J by 2 bases, with 13 bases between the two germline ends. CDR3 length: 15 amino acids. Germline V CDR1 and CDR2: SGHTA, FQGNSA. CDR3 nucleotide sequence: TGTGCCAGCAGCTCCGGTTCGGACTTCACAGATACGCAGTATTTT. Amino acids: CASSSGSDFTDTQYF.

This clone was seen a single time. This rearrangement joins TRBV6-6 to TRBJ2-7; 10 positions agree with TRBD2. The CDR3 runs 13 residues. The germline V gene has CDR1 MNHNY and CDR2 SVGAGI (reference sequence). Trimming at V came to 6 bases and at J to 5 bases, leaving 4 bases not matched to a gene. CDR3 nucleotides: TGTGCCAGCAGCCTAGCGGGAGCCGACGAGCAGTACTTC. Translated: CASSLAGADEQYF.

The chain combines TRBV28 with TRBJ1-5; the D gene is possibly TRBD1 (6 bases). The V end lost 6 bases, the J end lost 1 base, and 16 bases lay between the germline ends. The CDR3 runs 16 residues. Germline V gene lookup returns CDR1 MDHEN and CDR2 SYDVKM. CDR3 bases: TGTGCCAGCAGAGAGACAGGAACTCAAAGCAATCAGCCCCAGCATTTT. It translates to CASRETGTQSNQPQHF.

This chain connects TRBV5-1 to TRBJ1-5; 9 bases map to TRBD1. The germline CDR1 and CDR2 sequences are SGHRS and YFSETQ. This CDR3 spans 15 amino acids. V was pared by 0 bases and J by 8 bases, with 6 bases of the junction left unmatched. This CDR3 reads CASSLAGTGWEPQHF. The CDR3 coding sequence is TGCGCCAGCAGCTTGGCAGGGACAGGGTGGGAGCCCCAGCATTTT.

The chain links TRBV10-1 to TRBJ1-1; no firm D call. V gave up 4 bases and J gave up 5 bases, with 14 bases separating them. The CDR3 is 14 amino acids. Germline V CDR1 and CDR2: WNHNN, SYGVQD (reference sequence). CDR3 in amino acids: CASSAAGFATEAFF. Here the CDR3 DNA reads TGCGCCAGCAGTGCCGCAGGTTTTGCAACTGAAGCTTTCTTT.

V usage is TRBV19 and J usage is TRBJ1-3; no reliable D call. CDR1 is LNHDA and CDR2 is SQIVND in the germline V gene (reference sequence). CDR3 size: 16 residues. The V end lost 3 bases, the J end lost 0 bases, and 12 bases lay between the germline ends. The CDR3 region is CASSIGNYGSGNTIYF. The CDR3 nucleotides are TGTGCCAGTAGTATCGGGAACTACGGCTCTGGAAACACCATATATTTT.

The chain uses TRBV29-1 and TRBJ1-2, with 8 nucleotides matching TRBD1. CDR3 length equals 14 residues. After removal of 1 base from V and 2 bases from J, the junction contained 3 bases not matched to a gene. Germline lookup yields CDR1 SQVTM and CDR2 ANQGSEA. For the CDR3, the DNA is TGCAGCGTTGAAGGGACAGGGACAAACTATGGCTACACCTTC. It translates to CSVEGTGTNYGYTF.

CDR3 sequence (DNA): TGTGCCAGCAGTTATCTCCACGGGAGGCTCTCCTACGAGCAGTACTTC. It specifies CASSYLHGRLSYEQYF. This sequence joins TRBV6-2 or TRBV6-3 and TRBJ2-7; 7 bases are shared with TRBD2. The germline V gene has CDR1 MNHEY and CDR2 SVGEGT. J gave up 0 bases and V 3 bases, and 8 bases lay outside the gene matches. The CDR3 has 16 residues.

The chain joins TRBV23-1 to TRBJ1-2; D perhaps matches TRBD1 (6 bases). TRBV23-1 is given ORF status, its function remaining uncertain. This CDR3 comprises 14 residues. Trimming stripped 1 base from V and 4 bases from J, with 10 bases between. CDR3 residues: CASSQFWTVYGYTF. The CDR3 region has the DNA TGCGCCAGCAGTCAATTTTGGACAGTCTATGGCTACACCTTC.